The 5 T cell receptor beta chains below were found in one sample sequenced in a study of a mutant IDH1 vaccine in newly diagnosed glioma. No antigen is known for these receptors. Stated time point: week 35, safety follow-up. Vaccination comprised doses that each held 300 ug of mutant IDH1 20-mer peptide, plus topical imiquimod. Measured with immunoSEQ multiplex PCR; TCRdb has only the in-frame clones, and not every one. The data hold 26,000 or so clones, with roughly 85% observed a single time. The sample in question was PBMCs, obtained from a glioma patient whose treatment included an IDH1 peptide vaccine. Source of these receptors: a man aged 25 to 40 with glioma.

The CDR3 is CAWSVGGRQPQHF. The CDR3 DNA sequence: TGTGCCTGGAGTGTTGGGGGGCGTCAGCCCCAGCATTTT. V gene TRBV30 combines with J gene TRBJ1-5; D might be TRBD1 (6 bases). V lost 0 bases to trimming and J lost 6 bases, with 9 bases between them. The germline V gene has CDR1 GTSNPN and CDR2 SVGIG (reference sequence). The CDR3 has 13 amino acids.

This clone was detected only once. The V gene is TRBV5-1, the J gene TRBJ2-3; weak D call: TRBD2 (7 bases). Germline CDR1 and CDR2: SGHRS and YFSETQ. This CDR3 comprises 17 residues. Trimming cost V 4 bases and J 3 bases, with 21 bases left between them. CDR3 nucleotide sequence: TGCGCCAGCAGCCCAGTGTTGGGGGGGGGCAGAACAGATACGCAGTATTTT. Translation: CASSPVLGGGRTDTQYF. Full variable domain (rest looked up from reference TRBV5-1 and TRBJ2-3): KAGVTQTPRYLIKTRGQQVTLSCSPISGHRSVSWYQQTPGQGLQFLFEYFSETQRNKGNFPGRFSGRQFSNSRSEMNVSTLELGDSALYLCASSPVLGGGRTDTQYFGPGTRLTVL.

In DNA, the CDR3 is TGTGCCATCAGTGAGTCGTCAGTTAGTAGCAATCAGCCCCAGCATTTT. This gives the protein CAISESSVSSNQPQHF. The V and J genes are TRBV10-3 and TRBJ1-5; no reliable D call. With 0 bases removed from V and 0 bases from J, the gap between germline ends came to 9 bases. CDR1 is ENHRY and CDR2 is SYGVKD in the germline V gene. The CDR3 is made up of 16 amino acids.

The chain uses TRBV9 and TRBJ1-5; TRBD1 might be the D (6 bases). V was trimmed by 0 bases and J by 2 bases, leaving 9 bases between them. Per germline, CDR1 SGDLS and CDR2 YYNGEE. The CDR3 loop spans 15 amino acids. CDR3 DNA: TGTGCCAGCAGCGTAGGATCAGGGGGCAATCAGCCCCAGCATTTT. It translates to CASSVGSGGNQPQHF. The complete variable domain, with remaining parts taken from reference TRBV9 and TRBJ1-5, reads DSGVTQTPKHLITATGQRVTLRCSPRSGDLSVYWYQQSLDQGLQFLIQYYNGEERAKGNILERFSAQQFPDLHSELNLSSLELGDSALYFCASSVGSGGNQPQHFGDGTRLSIL.

V is TRBV10-3 and J is TRBJ1-4, with D possibly TRBD1 on 6 matching bases. Germline CDR1 reads ENHRY; CDR2 reads SYGVKD. The CDR3 loop spans 14 amino acids. Deletions cut 3 bases from V and 8 bases from J, with 13 bases between. CDR3 sequence (DNA): TGTGCCATCAGTGAAGGGGGGTTACGGGAAAAACTGTTTTTT. Its translation is CAISEGGLREKLFF.